The next 3 T cell receptor beta chains were all read from a single sample in a study of blood T cells in healthy people across ages. Alongside a J-beta primer mix, a sample-barcoded 5' primer served in a second PCR lasting about 7 to 12 cycles. TCRdb reanalysed the 5' RACE reads using MiXCR and keeps one entry per CDR3 protein. Among 1.5 million to 2 million distinct CDR3 sequences listed, almost 35% were seen once. The material sequenced was blood. The receptors stem from a woman aged 30 to 39 in good health.

The chain joins TRBV5-1 to TRBJ1-2; 7 bases match TRBD1. The V and J ends lost 4 bases and 8 bases, in that order; junction bases with no gene match: 8. The germline V gene has CDR1 SGHRS and CDR2 YFSETQ. This CDR3 comprises 13 residues. The CDR3, as DNA: TGCGCCAGCAGCCCGGAGGGGGCGGCCGGCTACACCTTC. Translating it yields CASSPEGAAGYTF.

A remark on this clonotype: Just one base apart from a much larger clone, this may be a read error. J is TRBJ2-7 and V is TRBV20-1, with 10 bases lining up with TRBD2. J gave up 4 bases and V 2 bases, and 5 bases lay outside the gene matches. The CDR3 length is 14 residues. In germline, CDR1 is DFQATT, CDR2 SNEGSKA (reference sequence). The CDR3 spells CSARRSSGSYEQYF. In nucleotides, the CDR3 is TGCAGTGCTAGAAGGTCTAGCGGGAGTTACGAGCAGTACTTC.

This clonotype was counted between two and nine times. This chain uses TRBV20-1 with TRBJ1-2; 8 bases match TRBD1. Germline CDR1 reads DFQATT; CDR2 reads SNEGSKA (reference sequence). The trim removed 4 bases at V and 5 bases at J, leaving 6 bases unmatched. This CDR3 has 13 amino acids. The CDR3 protein is CSAITDRAYGYTF. CDR3 in DNA: TGCAGTGCTATCACGGACAGGGCATATGGCTACACCTTC.